What follows is one TCR beta chain and its context. Other DNA sequences in the sample encode the same CDR3. The data derive from a study of control samples from healthy donors and cancer patients. The method was immunoSEQ multiplex PCR; TCRdb's version includes in-frame clones alone and lacks a portion of them. This sample has about 20,000 clones, with more than 70% found just once. The CDR3 loop spans 13 amino acids. Germline values: CDR1 SGHRS, CDR2 YFSETQ. The V and J ends lost 0 bases and 0 bases respectively, with 3 bases between them. The sequenced material came from PBMCs. The rearrangement links TRBV5-1 to TRBJ1-2; D is unresolved. This receptor was taken from a woman aged 55-70 years with head and neck cancer. The DNA for the CDR3 is TGCGCCAGCAGCTTGGGAGCTAACTATGGCTACACCTTC. It encodes CASSLGANYGYTF.